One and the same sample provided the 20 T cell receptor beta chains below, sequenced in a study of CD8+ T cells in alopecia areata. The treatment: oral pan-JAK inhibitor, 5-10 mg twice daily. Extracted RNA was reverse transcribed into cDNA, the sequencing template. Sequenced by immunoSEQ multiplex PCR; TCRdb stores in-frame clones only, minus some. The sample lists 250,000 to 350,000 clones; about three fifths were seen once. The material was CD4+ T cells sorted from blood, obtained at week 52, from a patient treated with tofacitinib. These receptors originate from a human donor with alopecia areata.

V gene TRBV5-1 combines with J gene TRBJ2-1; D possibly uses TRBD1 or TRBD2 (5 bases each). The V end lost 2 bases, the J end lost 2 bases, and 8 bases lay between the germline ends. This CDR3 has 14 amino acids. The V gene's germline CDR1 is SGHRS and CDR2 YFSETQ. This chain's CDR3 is CASSLRGPYNEQFF. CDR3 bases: TGCGCCAGCAGCTTACGGGGCCCCTACAATGAGCAGTTCTTC.

The CDR3 DNA follows: TGTGCCAGTAGACGGACAGGTAGCAATCAGCCCCAGCATTTT. This translates into CASRRTGSNQPQHF. The chain carries TRBV19 and TRBJ1-5, with 7 bases that match TRBD1. J gave up 0 bases and V 6 bases, and 2 bases lay outside the gene matches. Germline CDR1 LNHDA, CDR2 SQIVND (reference sequence). There are 14 residues in the CDR3.

CDR3: CASSLGSGVTGEQFF. The CDR3 DNA reads TGTGCCAGCAGCTTAGGTAGCGGGGTAACGGGTGAGCAGTTCTTC. This sequence joins TRBV7-2 and TRBJ2-1; 8 bases fit TRBD2. Germline lookup yields CDR1 SGHTA and CDR2 FQGNSA. This CDR3 contains 15 residues. J was trimmed by 9 bases and V by 1 base; bases with no gene match: 8.

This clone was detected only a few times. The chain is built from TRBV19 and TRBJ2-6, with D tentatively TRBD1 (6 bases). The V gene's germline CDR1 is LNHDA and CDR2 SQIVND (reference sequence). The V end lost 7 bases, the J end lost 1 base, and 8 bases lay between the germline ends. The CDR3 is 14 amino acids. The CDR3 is CASNQGSGANVLTF. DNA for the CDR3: TGTGCCAGTAACCAGGGGTCTGGGGCCAACGTCCTGACTTTC. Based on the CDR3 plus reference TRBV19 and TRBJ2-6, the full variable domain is DGGITQSPKYLFRKEGQNVTLSCEQNLNHDAMYWYRQDPGQGLRLIYYSQIVNDFQKGDIAEGYSVSREKKESFPLTVTSAQKNPTAFYLCASNQGSGANVLTFGAGSRLTVL.

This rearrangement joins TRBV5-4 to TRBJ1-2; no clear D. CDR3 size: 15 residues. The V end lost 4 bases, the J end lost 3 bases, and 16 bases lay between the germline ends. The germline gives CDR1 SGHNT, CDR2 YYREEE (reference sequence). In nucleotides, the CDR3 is TGTGCCAGCAGCAAATCACGGGGAATTGACTATGGCTACACCTTC. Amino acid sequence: CASSKSRGIDYGYTF. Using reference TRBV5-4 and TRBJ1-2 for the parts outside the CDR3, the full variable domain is ETGVTQSPTHLIKTRGQQVTLRCSSQSGHNTVSWYQQALGQGPQFIFQYYREEENGRGNFPPRFSGLQFPNYSSELNVNALELDDSALYLCASSKSRGIDYGYTFGSGTRLTVV.

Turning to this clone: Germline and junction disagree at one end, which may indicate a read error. CDR3 sequence: CSVPGRDF. In DNA form, the CDR3 reads TGCAGCGTTCCCGGACGGGATTTT. The chain uses TRBV29-1 and TRBJ1-1; the D is unclear. Per the germline V gene, CDR1 is SQVTM and CDR2 is ANQGSEA. This CDR3 is built from 8 residues.

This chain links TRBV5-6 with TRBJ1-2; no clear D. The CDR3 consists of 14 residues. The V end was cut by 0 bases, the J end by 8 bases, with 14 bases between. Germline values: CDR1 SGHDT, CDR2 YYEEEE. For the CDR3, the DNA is TGTGCCAGCAGCTTGGCCAATGCCCGCGGGGGCTACACCTTC. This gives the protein CASSLANARGGYTF.

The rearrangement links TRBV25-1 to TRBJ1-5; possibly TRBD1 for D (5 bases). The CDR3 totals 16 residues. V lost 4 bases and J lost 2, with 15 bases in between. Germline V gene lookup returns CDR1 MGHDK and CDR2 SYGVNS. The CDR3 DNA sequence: TGTGCCAGCAGTGGGCAGGGCTCTCTCGGCAATCAGCCCCAGCATTTT. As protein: CASSGQGSLGNQPQHF. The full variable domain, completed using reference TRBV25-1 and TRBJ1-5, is EADIYQTPRYLVIGTGKKITLECSQTMGHDKMYWYQQDPGMELHLIHYSYGVNSTEKGDLSSESTVSRIRTEHFPLTLESARPSHTSQYLCASSGQGSLGNQPQHFGDGTRLSIL.

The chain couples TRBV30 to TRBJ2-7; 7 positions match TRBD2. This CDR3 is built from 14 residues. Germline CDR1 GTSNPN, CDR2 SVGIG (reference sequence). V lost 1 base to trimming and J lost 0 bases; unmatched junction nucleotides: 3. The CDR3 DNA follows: TGTGCCTGGAGTGAGGGCGGGAGCTCCTACGAGCAGTACTTC. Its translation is CAWSEGGSSYEQYF.

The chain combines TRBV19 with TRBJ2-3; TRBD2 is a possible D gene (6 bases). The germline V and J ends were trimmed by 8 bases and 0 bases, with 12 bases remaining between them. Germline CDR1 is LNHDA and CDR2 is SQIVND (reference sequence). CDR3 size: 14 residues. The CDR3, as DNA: TGTGCCAGTGCCGGGGGATGGAGCACAGATACGCAGTATTTT. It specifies CASAGGWSTDTQYF.

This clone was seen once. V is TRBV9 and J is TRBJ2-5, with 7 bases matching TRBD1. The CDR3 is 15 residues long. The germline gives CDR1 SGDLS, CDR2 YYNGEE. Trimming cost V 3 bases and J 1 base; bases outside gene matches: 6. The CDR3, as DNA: TGTGCCAGCAGCGCGTACAGGGGCTCCCAAGAGACCCAGTACTTC. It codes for CASSAYRGSQETQYF.

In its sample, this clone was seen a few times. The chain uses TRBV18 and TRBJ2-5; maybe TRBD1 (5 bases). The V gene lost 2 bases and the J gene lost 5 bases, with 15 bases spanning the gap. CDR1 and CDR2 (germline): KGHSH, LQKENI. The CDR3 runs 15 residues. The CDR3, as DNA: TGTGCCAGCTCACCATGGATGGCAGGGTTGGAGACCCAGTACTTC. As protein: CASSPWMAGLETQYF.

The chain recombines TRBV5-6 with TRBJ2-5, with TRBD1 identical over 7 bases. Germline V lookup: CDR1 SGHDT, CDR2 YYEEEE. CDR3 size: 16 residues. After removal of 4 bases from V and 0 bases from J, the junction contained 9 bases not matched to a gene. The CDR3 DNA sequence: TGTGCCAGCAGCCCCCGGACAGGAACTCACCAAGAGACCCAGTACTTC. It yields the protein CASSPRTGTHQETQYF.

This CDR3 is CAWSVGTSSPTQYF. In nucleotides, the CDR3 is TGTGCCTGGAGTGTAGGGACTAGCAGCCCGACCCAGTACTTC. The rearrangement uses TRBV30 and TRBJ2-5, with TRBD2 matching 9 bases. The V segment lost 0 bases and the J segment 7 bases; nucleotides outside the gene matches: 6. The CDR3 is made up of 14 amino acids. Germline CDR1 GTSNPN, CDR2 SVGIG (reference sequence).

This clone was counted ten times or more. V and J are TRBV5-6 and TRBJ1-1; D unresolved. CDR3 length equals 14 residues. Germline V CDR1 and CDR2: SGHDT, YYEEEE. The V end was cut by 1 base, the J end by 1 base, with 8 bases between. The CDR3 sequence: CASSLRQKNTEAFF. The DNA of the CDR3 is TGTGCCAGCAGCTTGCGGCAGAAGAACACTGAAGCTTTCTTT.

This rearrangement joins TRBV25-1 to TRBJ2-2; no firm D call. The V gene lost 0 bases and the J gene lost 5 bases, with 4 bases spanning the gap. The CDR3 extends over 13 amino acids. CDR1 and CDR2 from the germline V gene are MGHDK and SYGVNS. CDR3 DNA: TGTGCCAGCAGTGAATACGAAACCGGGGAGCTGTTTTTT. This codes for CASSEYETGELFF.

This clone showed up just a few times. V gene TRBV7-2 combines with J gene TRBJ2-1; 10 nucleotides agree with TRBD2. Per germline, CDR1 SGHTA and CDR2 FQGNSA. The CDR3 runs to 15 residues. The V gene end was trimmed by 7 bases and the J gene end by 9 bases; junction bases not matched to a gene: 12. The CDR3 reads CASTIAGGQQGEQFF. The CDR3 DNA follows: TGTGCCAGCACGATAGCGGGGGGCCAACAGGGTGAGCAGTTCTTC.

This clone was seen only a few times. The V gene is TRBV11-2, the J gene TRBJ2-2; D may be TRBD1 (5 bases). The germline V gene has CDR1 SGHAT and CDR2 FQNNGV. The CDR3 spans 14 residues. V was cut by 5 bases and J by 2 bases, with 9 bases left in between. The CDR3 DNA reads TGTGCCAGCAGCCCAACAGGAAACACCGGGGAGCTGTTTTTT. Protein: CASSPTGNTGELFF.

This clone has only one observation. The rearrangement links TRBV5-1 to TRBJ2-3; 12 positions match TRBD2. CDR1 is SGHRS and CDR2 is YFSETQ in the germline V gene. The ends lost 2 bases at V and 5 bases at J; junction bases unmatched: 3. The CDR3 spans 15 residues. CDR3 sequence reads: CASSFLAGGQDTQYF. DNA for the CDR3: TGCGCCAGCAGCTTCCTAGCGGGGGGGCAAGATACGCAGTATTTT.

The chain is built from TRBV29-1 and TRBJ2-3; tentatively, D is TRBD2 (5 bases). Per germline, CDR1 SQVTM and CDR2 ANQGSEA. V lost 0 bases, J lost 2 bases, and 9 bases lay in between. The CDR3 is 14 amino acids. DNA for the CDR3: TGCAGCGTTGAAGATCGAGGGCTCACAGATACGCAGTATTTT. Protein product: CSVEDRGLTDTQYF.